This T cell receptor beta chain was sequenced for a study of blood T cell repertoires in COVID-19. The wider study: T cells, B-cell-depleted T cells, or PBMCs provided the cDNA or gDNA that served as material.

The CDR3 has 12 residues. From germline, CDR1 is GTSNPN and CDR2 SVGIG (reference sequence). J lost 8 bases, V lost 5 bases, and 3 bases had no gene match. The assay was immunoSEQ multiplex PCR, and TCRdb's table has in-frame clones only and misses some. Of about 50,000 clones in the sample, around nine tenths were seen once. This chain joins TRBV30 and TRBJ1-6; 7 positions agree with TRBD1. Sequencing was performed on peripheral blood. The receptor was derived from an elderly man with active or convalescent COVID-19. As DNA, the CDR3 is TGTGCCTGGGGACAGGAAGATTCACCCCTCCACTTT. Its translation: CAWGQEDSPLHF.